This TCR beta chain was obtained from a study of human T cells and chemical hapten exposure. Whole-study context: Scalp application of diphenylcyclopropenone was performed weekly in patients across the entire roughly 23-week study.

Sample time point: patch test 1, 2 weeks after DPC sensitization. Treatment here: therapeutic diphenylcyclopropenone sensitization with weekly scalp DPC. J lost 8 bases, V lost 11 bases, and 13 bases had no gene match. The CDR3 is 14 amino acids. From germline, CDR1 is MDHEN and CDR2 SYDVKM. MiXCR, applied by TCRdb to the RACE reads, yields one record per CDR3 protein. Of roughly 360,000 distinct CDR3 sequences in the sample, about 4.4% are singletons; the top ten hold 2% to 2.5%. This clonotype was found many times. The sequencing used whole blood, collected in connection with sensitization to the hapten diphenylcyclopropenone (DPC). This TCR derives from a woman aged 50 to 60 with alopecia areata. Some clones in this sample may be carry-over from other donors' samples. V and J are TRBV28 and TRBJ2-1; 9 bases fit TRBD2. The CDR3 is CASAIAGAADEQFF. The CDR3 DNA reads as TGTGCCTCAGCAATAGCGGGAGCAGCGGATGAGCAGTTCTTC.